The clone carrying this TCR beta chain was detected once. This entry comes from a study of shared clonotypes between healthy human individuals. CD45RO-negative, CCR7-positively selected cells formed the naive CD8 fraction, excluding terminally differentiated effector memory CD45RA+ cells. After removal of 5 bases from V and 3 bases from J, the junction contained 13 bases not matched to a gene. The CDR3 totals 16 residues. Germline CDR1 and CDR2: SEHNR and FQNEAQ (reference sequence). Using immunoSEQ multiplex PCR, the repertoire was profiled, and TCRdb retains in-frame clones only, with some absent. The sample yields about 2,200,000 clones, roughly 91% seen once.

This TCR was recovered from a man aged 18 to 30 in good health. Some clones in this sample may be carry-over from other donors' samples. The sample consisted of naive CD8+ T cells from PBMCs. The V call is TRBV7-9, the J call TRBJ2-7, with 7 bases lining up with TRBD1. The CDR3 DNA reads as TGTGCCAGCAGCACATGGGGAACAGGGGTTGACTACGAGCAGTACTTC. Its translation is CASSTWGTGVDYEQYF.